The 19 T cell receptor beta chains reported below all come from one sample, sequenced in a study of identical twins listed by TCRdb under 2016. Library method: 5' RACE. Sequencing was carried out with an Illumina HiSeq 2000. Using fastp at Q25 and MiXCR, TCRdb reprocessed the public reads and kept productive beta chains. Rows merge per CDR3 protein into single entries with the most common DNA and genes. In this sample the table shows around 140,000 distinct CDR3 sequences, approximately 3.5% of which occur a single time. Roughly 8% of the sample is in the top ten clones. The sequenced sample was memory T cells sorted from blood. Reading the label with the study, this specimen's cell subset or site is: CD45RO+ enriched T cells. These receptors all come from a man aged 18 to 35 in good health.

This clonotype was seen repeatedly, ten times or more. The chain recombines TRBV21-1 with TRBJ2-5; the DNA was not used to check the table's D call, TRBD1. TRBV21-1 is given as a pseudogene. This CDR3 region has 17 residues. The CDR3 sequence is CASSKVAERTAPETQYF. The CDR3, as DNA: TGTGCCAGCAGCAAAGTAGCCGAGAGAACGGCCCCCGAGACCCAGTACTTC.

This clonotype was counted many times. This chain links TRBV6-2 or TRBV6-3 with TRBJ2-7; the D gene is possibly TRBD2 (6 bases). Germline V lookup: CDR1 MNHEY, CDR2 SVGEGT. V was trimmed by 4 bases and J by 9 bases, leaving 10 bases between them. CDR3 length: 11 amino acids. Here the CDR3 DNA reads TGTGCCAGCAGTTTTTCGGGGGTGCAGTACTTC. It encodes CASSFSGVQYF.

Ten or more counts support this clonotype. The CDR3 spells CASSSGTSGNHEQFF. In DNA, the CDR3 is TGTGCCAGCAGCTCGGGGACTAGCGGGAACCATGAGCAGTTCTTC. The chain recombines TRBV7-8 with TRBJ2-1; TRBD2 agrees at 13 bases. This CDR3 spans 15 amino acids. After removal of 4 bases from V and 8 bases from J, the junction contained 5 bases not matched to a gene. CDR1 is SGHVS and CDR2 is FQNEAQ in the germline V gene.

J is TRBJ2-3 and V is TRBV2; D ambiguous. Germline assignment: CDR1 SNHLY and CDR2 FYNNEI. The CDR3 is 10 residues long. The CDR3 is CCYGTDTQYF. CDR3 nucleotide sequence: TGTTGTTATGGCACAGATACGCAGTATTTT.

This clonotype has a count of ten or more. The chain has TRBV20-1 and TRBJ2-1; 7 positions match TRBD2. The CDR3 consists of 15 residues. Looked up from germline, CDR1 is DFQATT and CDR2 is SNEGSKA (reference sequence). After removal of 2 bases from V and 0 bases from J, the junction contained 4 bases not matched to a gene. The CDR3 nucleotides are TGCAGTGCTAGAAGTGGGACTAACTCCTACAATGAGCAGTTCTTC. Translated: CSARSGTNSYNEQFF.

This clonotype was seen at least ten times. The V call is TRBV20-1, the J call TRBJ2-1; 10 bases agree with TRBD2. V shed 0 bases, J shed 2 bases, and the junction held 1 base outside the gene matches. This CDR3 region has 15 residues. Germline loops: CDR1 DFQATT, CDR2 SNEGSKA (reference sequence). CDR3 protein: CSARELAGTYNEQFF. The CDR3 bases are TGCAGTGCTAGAGAACTAGCGGGGACCTACAATGAGCAGTTCTTC.

This clonotype was seen at least ten times. The chain combines TRBV12-3 or TRBV12-4 with TRBJ2-1, with TRBD1 matching over 9 bases. This CDR3 contains 16 residues. The V segment lost 5 bases and the J segment 6 bases; nucleotides outside the gene matches: 11. The CDR3: CASSTDYRGRRNEQFF. DNA for the CDR3: TGTGCCAGCAGTACGGACTACAGGGGGCGCCGCAATGAGCAGTTCTTC.

This clonotype was counted many times. This chain connects TRBV5-1 to TRBJ1-2; D call uncertain. Per germline, CDR1 SGHRS and CDR2 YFSETQ. Between the trimmed V and J ends, which lost 4 bases and 0 bases, there was a span of 10 bases. The CDR3 has 14 amino acids. This chain's CDR3 is CASSPGGANYGYTF. Here the CDR3 DNA reads TGCGCCAGCAGCCCCGGTGGGGCTAACTATGGCTACACCTTC. The complete variable domain, with remaining parts taken from reference TRBV5-1 and TRBJ1-2, reads KAGVTQTPRYLIKTRGQQVTLSCSPISGHRSVSWYQQTPGQGLQFLFEYFSETQRNKGNFPGRFSGRQFSNSRSEMNVSTLELGDSALYLCASSPGGANYGYTFGSGTRLTVV.

This chain connects TRBV15 to TRBJ1-6; D ambiguous. The CDR3 has 14 amino acids. Trimming stripped 0 bases from V and 8 bases from J, with 8 bases between. Germline V CDR1 and CDR2: LNHNV, YYDKDF (reference sequence). CDR3 nucleotide sequence: TGTGCCACCAGCAGAGATTTCCGGGATTCACCCCTCCACTTT. Its translation: CATSRDFRDSPLHF.

The chain recombines TRBV3-1 with TRBJ1-5; D gene uncertain. Germline assignment: CDR1 LGHDT and CDR2 YNNKEL (reference sequence). The CDR3 has 16 residues. V shed 0 bases and J shed 5 bases, with 14 bases lying between them. CDR3 in DNA: TGTGCCAGCAGCCAAGACCCTCCCGGGTACCATCAGCCCCAGCATTTT. This gives the protein CASSQDPPGYHQPQHF.

V usage is TRBV19 and J usage is TRBJ1-5; D unclear. The germline V gene encodes CDR1 LNHDA and CDR2 SQIVND (reference sequence). The CDR3 has 15 amino acids. Trimming cost V 7 bases and J 0 bases, with 13 bases left between them. CDR3 amino acids: CASTPRSSSNQPQHF. The DNA for the CDR3 is TGTGCCAGTACTCCCAGATCAAGTAGCAATCAGCCCCAGCATTTT.

This clonotype turned up a few times. The J gene is TRBJ1-1, the V gene TRBV19; D call uncertain. The CDR3 runs to 13 residues. The V gene lost 5 bases and the J gene lost 7 bases, with 14 bases spanning the gap. Germline CDR1 reads LNHDA; CDR2 reads SQIVND (reference sequence). CDR3 loop: CASSLARFGEAFF. Here the CDR3 DNA reads TGTGCCAGTAGTCTTGCCAGGTTCGGTGAAGCTTTCTTT.

In this sample, this clonotype turned up many times. The V and J genes are TRBV20-1 and TRBJ2-5, with D uncertain. V was clipped by 2 bases and J by 1 base, with 8 bases between them. The germline gives CDR1 DFQATT, CDR2 SNEGSKA (reference sequence). The CDR3 spans 13 residues. The CDR3 bases are TGCAGTGCTAGAAATCGACTCCAAGAGACCCAGTACTTC. Amino acid sequence: CSARNRLQETQYF.

This clonotype was seen ten or more times. The rearrangement uses TRBV20-1 and TRBJ2-1; the D gene could be TRBD1 or TRBD2 (7 bases each). This CDR3 is built from 16 residues. Trimming pared 6 bases from V and 2 bases from J, leaving 20 bases between. Germline lookup yields CDR1 DFQATT and CDR2 SNEGSKA (reference sequence). The CDR3 spells CSARGGRSGPYNEQFF. CDR3 nucleotide sequence: TGCAGTGCCAGGGGGGGTCGTAGCGGACCCTACAATGAGCAGTTCTTC.

This chain uses TRBV7-2 with TRBJ2-2; 9 bases are shared with TRBD2. There are 16 residues in the CDR3. Germline-derived CDR1 and CDR2 are SGHTA and FQGNSA. V lost 2 bases and J lost 4; bases outside the gene matches: 5. The CDR3: CASSLYSLAGTGELFF. DNA for the CDR3: TGTGCCAGCAGCTTATATTCACTAGCGGGCACCGGGGAGCTGTTTTTT.

This clonotype was counted between two and nine times. The rearrangement joins TRBV5-1 to TRBJ1-4; 7 positions agree with TRBD1. V lost 4 bases, J lost 3 bases, and 6 bases stayed unmatched. This CDR3 is 15 amino acids long. The germline CDR1 and CDR2 sequences are SGHRS and YFSETQ. CDR3 region: CASSGGGGSNEKLFF. The CDR3 coding sequence is TGCGCCAGCAGCGGAGGAGGGGGCTCTAATGAAAAACTGTTTTTT. The full variable domain, in which reference TRBV5-1 and TRBJ1-4 provide the parts outside the CDR3, is KAGVTQTPRYLIKTRGQQVTLSCSPISGHRSVSWYQQTPGQGLQFLFEYFSETQRNKGNFPGRFSGRQFSNSRSEMNVSTLELGDSALYLCASSGGGGSNEKLFFGSGTQLSVL.

This clonotype has more than one count but fewer than ten. V and J are TRBV4-2 and TRBJ2-7, with 13 bases aligning to TRBD2. The V segment lost 1 base and the J segment 6 bases; nucleotides outside the gene matches: 6. Per germline, CDR1 LGHNA and CDR2 YNFKEQ. This CDR3 region has 16 residues. CDR3 in DNA: TGTGCCAGCAGCCAAGCACTAGCGGGAGGGCTGGTCGAGCAGTACTTC. Translating it yields CASSQALAGGLVEQYF.

This clonotype was counted only a few times. The chain recombines TRBV28 with TRBJ1-3, with D unclear. Trimming removed 6 bases at V and 0 bases at J, with 9 bases between. This CDR3 has 14 amino acids. Looked up from germline, CDR1 is MDHEN and CDR2 is SYDVKM. The DNA of the CDR3 is TGTGCCAGCAGCTCTCAACTCTCTGGAAACACCATATATTTT. This encodes CASSSQLSGNTIYF.

This clonotype was detected many times. The V gene is TRBV11-2, the J gene TRBJ1-5; unclear D gene. The V gene's germline CDR1 is SGHAT and CDR2 FQNNGV. The length of the CDR3 is 13 residues. Trimming took 6 bases from V and 5 from J, leaving 11 bases between them. In nucleotides, the CDR3 is TGTGCCAGCAGGCGGCCGGGTGATCAGCCCCAGCATTTT. Protein product: CASRRPGDQPQHF.